Following are 22 T cell receptor beta chains from one sample sequenced in a study of cytomegalovirus exposure and HLA in healthy donors. Use of 60 Vbeta and 13 Jbeta primers characterized the PCR. Only in-frame clones appear in the TCRdb table, and some are missing; sequencing was by immunoSEQ multiplex PCR. Among tens of thousands of clones listed, almost 80% were seen once. The sequenced sample consisted of PBMCs. Receptor source: a middle-aged woman in good health and CMV-seropositive.

The chain recombines TRBV27 with TRBJ2-5; TRBD2 is a possible D gene (7 bases). The CDR3 loop spans 15 amino acids. V was pared by 8 bases and J by 6 bases, with 22 bases between. Germline V lookup: CDR1 MNHEY, CDR2 SMNVEV (reference sequence). The chain's CDR3 is CASAVLGGATKTQYF. CDR3 DNA sequence: TGTGCCAGCGCGGTTTTAGGGGGGGCCACAAAGACCCAGTACTTC.

The CDR3 protein is CASSQRLAGEAEQYF. For the CDR3, the DNA is TGTGCCAGCAGCCAGAGACTAGCGGGAGAGGCCGAGCAGTACTTC. This chain uses TRBV14 with TRBJ2-7; TRBD2 aligns across 12 bases. CDR3 size: 15 residues. Germline V gene data show CDR1 as SGHDN and CDR2 as FVKESK. V was clipped by 3 bases and J by 6 bases; unmatched bases: 6. Full variable domain (missing parts from reference TRBV14 and TRBJ2-7): EAGVTQFPSHSVIEKGQTVTLRCDPISGHDNLYWYRRVMGKEIKFLLHFVKESKQDESGMPNNRFLAERTGGTYSTLKVQPAELEDSGVYFCASSQRLAGEAEQYFGPGTRLTVT.

This clone has a handful of counts. This chain joins TRBV5-6 and TRBJ2-1; D is perhaps TRBD2 (6 bases). The CDR3 runs to 15 residues. Trimming removed 4 bases at V and 5 bases at J, with 16 bases between. In germline, CDR1 is SGHDT, CDR2 YYEEEE. The CDR3 nucleotides read TGTGCCAGCAGCGGGGGACTCTCAAGGAACAATGAGCAGTTCTTC. Its translation: CASSGGLSRNNEQFF.

The chain employs TRBV29-1 and TRBJ2-7, with 10 bases aligning to TRBD2. Germline lookup yields CDR1 SQVTM and CDR2 ANQGSEA. J was trimmed by 2 bases and V by 6 bases; bases with no gene match: 4. This CDR3 is built from 13 residues. The CDR3 DNA follows: TGCAGCGTACTTACTAGCGGGGCCTACGAGCAGTACTTC. Protein sequence: CSVLTSGAYEQYF.

V usage is TRBV5-6 and J usage is TRBJ1-6; D is uncertain. The germline V gene has CDR1 SGHDT and CDR2 YYEEEE. The CDR3 covers 12 residues. Trimming removed 0 bases at V and 7 bases at J, with 2 bases between. The CDR3 nucleotides are TGTGCCAGCAGCTTGGCAAATTCACCCCTCCACTTT. Amino acid sequence: CASSLANSPLHF.

V usage is TRBV6-1 and J usage is TRBJ1-1, with unresolved D. V shed 5 bases and J shed 1 base, with 8 bases lying between them. From germline, CDR1 is MNHNS and CDR2 SASEGT. This CDR3 has 13 amino acids. CDR3 loop: CASSLRGNTEAFF. CDR3 DNA sequence: TGTGCCAGCAGTCTCAGAGGGAACACTGAAGCTTTCTTT.

This clone was seen a few times. V is TRBV29-1 and J is TRBJ2-7; 7 nucleotides agree with TRBD2. The CDR3 has 13 residues. V lost 4 bases and J lost 1; bases outside the gene matches: 4. In germline, CDR1 is SQVTM, CDR2 ANQGSEA. The CDR3 nucleotides are TGCAGCGTTGGAGCGGGAAAATCCTACGAGCAGTACTTC. Its protein product is CSVGAGKSYEQYF.

The genes are TRBV5-8 and TRBJ1-2; unclear D gene. The CDR3 has 13 amino acids. Looked up from germline, CDR1 is SGHTS and CDR2 is YDEGEE. The ends were cut back, 0 bases at V and 3 bases at J, with 6 bases in the middle. The CDR3 coding sequence is TGTGCCAGCAGCTTGGAACCGGACTATGGCTACACCTTC. Protein: CASSLEPDYGYTF.

The chain recombines TRBV5-8 with TRBJ2-1; tentative D call: TRBD2 (6 bases). The V and J ends lost 1 base and 0 bases respectively, with 8 bases between them. The CDR3 runs 15 residues. Germline V gives CDR1 SGHTS, CDR2 YDEGEE. CDR3 sequence (DNA): TGTGCCAGCAGCTTGTTCGGGGGCTCCTACAATGAGCAGTTCTTC. Residues: CASSLFGGSYNEQFF.

This clone was observed a few times. CDR3: CASSLGLAGHGEQYF. CDR3 coding DNA: TGTGCCAGCAGCTTAGGACTAGCGGGACACGGCGAGCAGTACTTC. V and J are TRBV11-3 and TRBJ2-7, with 11 bases lining up with TRBD2. Germline V gene sequence: CDR1 SGHNT, CDR2 YENEEA. CDR3 size: 15 residues. V was clipped by 1 base and J by 6 bases; unmatched bases: 5.

The chain recombines TRBV5-6 with TRBJ1-1; D ambiguous. From germline, CDR1 is SGHDT and CDR2 YYEEEE. V was shortened by 2 bases and J by 0 bases, with 11 bases between the two germline ends. CDR3 size: 15 residues. The CDR3 reads CASSFRGNMNTEAFF. CDR3 bases: TGTGCCAGCAGCTTCCGAGGGAATATGAACACTGAAGCTTTCTTT.

The gene calls are TRBV29-1 and TRBJ2-7, with 8 bases identical to TRBD1. The CDR3 consists of 12 residues. V was clipped by 4 bases and J by 6 bases; unmatched bases: 5. In germline, CDR1 is SQVTM, CDR2 ANQGSEA. CDR3 DNA sequence: TGCAGCGTTGGAACAGGGGGTCGCGAGCAGTACTTC. Its protein product is CSVGTGGREQYF.

The chain is built from TRBV11-2 and TRBJ2-7, with 12 bases lining up with TRBD2. The germline V gene has CDR1 SGHAT and CDR2 FQNNGV. Trimming removed 5 bases from V and 5 bases from J; junction bases left unmatched: 7. This CDR3 spans 15 amino acids. CDR3: CASSRTSGIRNEQYF. CDR3 coding DNA: TGTGCCAGCAGCAGGACTAGCGGGATTCGCAACGAGCAGTACTTC.

The table lists this clone with a few counts. This sequence joins TRBV5-6 and TRBJ1-3, with TRBD1 identical over 7 bases. The V gene's germline CDR1 is SGHDT and CDR2 YYEEEE. V was pared by 0 bases and J by 4 bases, with 1 base of the junction left unmatched. The length of the CDR3 is 14 residues. The DNA for the CDR3 is TGTGCCAGCAGCTTGGTACAGGGGGGAAACACCATATATTTT. Protein: CASSLVQGGNTIYF.

The CDR3 spells CASKTPDAGIQYF. The CDR3 nucleotides read TGTGCCAGCAAGACGCCAGATGCAGGCATTCAGTACTTC. The V gene is TRBV2, the J gene TRBJ2-4; D gene uncertain. The CDR3 totals 13 residues. The germline CDR1 and CDR2 sequences are SNHLY and FYNNEI. Trimming took 7 bases from V and 9 from J, leaving 16 bases between them. Looking up the rest from reference TRBV2 and TRBJ2-4 gives the full variable domain: EPEVTQTPSHQVTQMGQEVILRCVPISNHLYFYWYRQILGQKVEFLVSFYNNEISEKSEIFDDQFSVERPDGSNFTLKIRSTKLEDSAMYFCASKTPDAGIQYFGAGTRLSVL.

Comments on this clone: One end of the junction is discordant with germline, which a read error may explain. V usage is TRBV30 and J usage is TRBJ2-3; 7 bases fit TRBD2. Germline CDR1 GTSNPN, CDR2 SVGIG (reference sequence). CDR3 length equals 15 residues. The CDR3 region is CAWSTIAGSTDTQYF. The CDR3 region has the DNA TGTGCCTGGAGTACAATAGCGGGTAGCACCGATACGCAGTATTTT.

This clone was observed a few times. V and J are TRBV5-4 and TRBJ1-3, with 7 bases matching TRBD1. Germline V gene data show CDR1 as SGHNT and CDR2 as YYREEE (reference sequence). The V gene end was trimmed by 1 base and the J gene end by 4 bases; junction bases not matched to a gene: 11. CDR3 length equals 17 residues. The chain's CDR3 is CASSLPPGQRSGNTIYF. The CDR3, as DNA: TGTGCCAGCAGCTTGCCGCCGGGACAGCGCAGCGGAAACACCATATATTTT.

The gene calls are TRBV14 and TRBJ2-3; 8 bases agree with TRBD2. Per germline, CDR1 SGHDN and CDR2 FVKESK. The CDR3 sequence is 15 residues long. Trimming cost V 4 bases and J 0 bases; bases outside gene matches: 3. This CDR3 reads CASSRSGMSTDTQYF. DNA of the CDR3: TGTGCCAGCAGCCGTAGCGGGATGAGCACAGATACGCAGTATTTT. Filled out from reference TRBV14 and TRBJ2-3, the complete variable domain reads EAGVTQFPSHSVIEKGQTVTLRCDPISGHDNLYWYRRVMGKEIKFLLHFVKESKQDESGMPNNRFLAERTGGTYSTLKVQPAELEDSGVYFCASSRSGMSTDTQYFGPGTRLTVL.

The chain carries TRBV5-4 and TRBJ1-1; TRBD1 agrees at 7 bases. Germline V gene lookup returns CDR1 SGHNT and CDR2 YYREEE (reference sequence). The J segment lost 0 bases and the V segment lost 0 bases, leaving 5 bases of the junction unmatched. The CDR3 covers 16 residues. The CDR3 nucleotides read TGTGCCAGCAGCTTGGCCGGGACAGTACTGAACACTGAAGCTTTCTTT. Protein: CASSLAGTVLNTEAFF.

This chain links TRBV5-3 with TRBJ1-1; unclear D gene. TRBV5-3 is filed as an ORF, its function uncertain. This CDR3 contains 14 residues. V lost 1 base to trimming and J lost 0 bases, with 7 bases between them. This CDR3 is CARSLPVMNTEAFF. CDR3 DNA: TGTGCCAGAAGCTTGCCGGTTATGAACACTGAAGCTTTCTTT.

The rearrangement uses TRBV2 and TRBJ2-5; a possible D gene is TRBD2 (6 bases). The CDR3 is made up of 16 amino acids. Trimming left V 6 bases short and J 1 base short, with 18 bases between. CDR1 and CDR2 (germline): SNHLY, FYNNEI. The CDR3 protein is CASSDGGAAGQETQYF. The CDR3 nucleotides read TGTGCCAGCAGCGATGGAGGGGCCGCAGGCCAAGAGACCCAGTACTTC.

This clone was seen a few times. V gene TRBV13 combines with J gene TRBJ2-7; D is unresolved. CDR3 length: 13 residues. CDR1 and CDR2 from the germline V gene are PRHDT and FYEKMQ (reference sequence). Trimming shortened V by 0 bases and J by 3 bases, and 6 bases separated the two germline ends. The CDR3, as DNA: TGTGCCAGCAGCTTAGGAACAAGCTACGAGCAGTACTTC. Translation: CASSLGTSYEQYF.